The present T cell receptor (beta chain) was sequenced within a study of T-cell reconstitution after alpha-beta-depleted transplantation in children. Library preparation (for TCRbeta) was performed with unique molecular identifiers. Via MiXCR, TCRdb re-called the PCR reads, giving one row per CDR3 protein. The table includes about 400,000 distinct CDR3 sequences, 15% to 20% detected once. This clonotype came up many times. Antigen: not known. Broader study findings: T cells produced anew were the main source of T-cell counts and diversity one year after transplant. Some patients' high day-60 TCRbeta diversity was attributed to recipient cells surviving conditioning.

This CDR3 region has 11 residues. Germline CDR1 ENHRY, CDR2 SYGVKD. V dropped 1 base and J dropped 7 bases, with 2 bases sitting between them. The sequence derives from a boy under two years old who had a stem cell transplant for Wiskott-Aldrich syndrome, so the T cells may come from the graft donor. This material consisted of PBMCs, mostly from graft donor cells, taken 360 days after TCRalphabeta/CD19-depleted stem cell transplant. The V gene is TRBV10-3, the J gene TRBJ2-1, with D uncertain. CDR3 in amino acids: CAISELNEQFF. In DNA form, the CDR3 reads TGTGCCATCAGTGAGTTAAATGAGCAGTTCTTC.